The present entry profiles one T cell receptor beta chain with its context. Its antigen is currently unknown. The CDR3 runs to 13 residues. The germline V gene encodes CDR1 LNHNV and CDR2 YYDKDF (reference sequence). With 0 bases removed from V and 2 bases from J, the gap between germline ends came to 2 bases. The data were taken from a study of T-cell memory formation after mild COVID-19. Study overall: There were largely donor-specific TCR clusters.

TCRdb analysed the 5' RACE reads with MiXCR anew, one entry per CDR3 protein. The data show roughly 450,000 distinct CDR3 sequences, roughly 18% seen once. Overall study findings and caveats: CD4+ clones that contracted lay mainly in CM and EM; CD8+ ones lay in EMRA. The finding that pre-infection memory included some responding clones suggested that cross-reactive memory joined. While clones contracting from day 15 to 85 were balanced between CD4 and CD8, later expanders leaned CD4+.

Material: PBMCs or a T cell subset sorted from them (not recorded which). The chain joins TRBV15 to TRBJ1-5; no clear D. The sequence was obtained from a man younger than 35 who had mild COVID-19 (a few samples of this study predate the infection). Cell type and time point are not known. In nucleotides, the CDR3 is TGTGCCACCAGCAGAGATGGCAATCAGCCCCAGCATTTT. This codes for CATSRDGNQPQHF.